The rows below give T cell receptor beta chains drawn from one sample of a study of shared clonotypes between healthy human individuals. This table comes from immunoSEQ multiplex PCR, and its TCRdb copy is limited to in-frame clones, with some not included. The repertoire holds roughly 700,000 clones, with around 67% as singletons. The source material was memory CD4+ T cells sorted from blood. The receptors come from a woman in her 30s in good health. Both conserved end residues are part of each CDR3. Each record gives: J gene, clone size, D gene, CDR3 length, V gene, CDR3 DNA, CDR3 protein. A D gene is named only where the DNA matches it firmly. The size field is filled for only some rows; it gives once, few, many or a size class.

j_gene: TRBJ2-7
abundance: few
d_gene: .
len: 15
v_gene: TRBV5-1
CDR3nt: TGCGCCAGCAGCTTGTGGCCGCAGGGGAGTTACGAGCAGTACTTC
CDR3aa: CASSLWPQGSYEQYF

j_gene: TRBJ2-5
abundance: few
d_gene: .
len: 11
v_gene: TRBV11-2
CDR3nt: TGTGCCAGCAGCCTGTCGGAGACCCAGTACTTC
CDR3aa: CASSLSETQYF

j_gene: TRBJ1-2
abundance: few
d_gene: TRBD1
len: 15
v_gene: TRBV7-8
CDR3nt: TGTGCCAGCAGCCCCAGGGGGCCCATCAACTATGGCTACACCTTC
CDR3aa: CASSPRGPINYGYTF

j_gene: TRBJ2-7
abundance: .
d_gene: .
len: 14
v_gene: TRBV10-3
CDR3nt: TGTGCCATCAGGGCCATTGGGGGGTCCGACGAGCAGTACTTC
CDR3aa: CAIRAIGGSDEQYF

j_gene: TRBJ2-1
abundance: .
d_gene: TRBD2
len: 15
v_gene: TRBV6-1
CDR3nt: TGTGCCAGCAGTAAGGGACTAGCGGGAGACAATGAGCAGTTCTTC
CDR3aa: CASSKGLAGDNEQFF

j_gene: TRBJ1-2
abundance: few
d_gene: .
len: 12
v_gene: TRBV28
CDR3nt: TGTGCCAGCAGCCCAGGACCCTATGGCTACACCTTC
CDR3aa: CASSPGPYGYTF

j_gene: TRBJ2-3
abundance: once
d_gene: .
len: 14
v_gene: TRBV2
CDR3nt: TGTGCCAGCAGTGAGGACTACACCACAGATACGCAGTATTTT
CDR3aa: CASSEDYTTDTQYF

j_gene: TRBJ2-7
abundance: .
d_gene: TRBD1
len: 14
v_gene: TRBV6-6
CDR3nt: TGTGCCACCGGTGACAGGGAAGCCCTACGAGAGCAGTACTTC
CDR3aa: CATGDREALREQYF

j_gene: TRBJ1-2
abundance: .
d_gene: TRBD1
len: 14
v_gene: TRBV19
CDR3nt: TGTGCCAGTAGTCCCCGGACAGGGGGAAATGGCTACACCTTC
CDR3aa: CASSPRTGGNGYTF

j_gene: TRBJ2-1
abundance: many
d_gene: .
len: 15
v_gene: TRBV15
CDR3nt: TGTGCCACCAGCAGAGAGGTGGGAAGCTACAATGAGCAGTTCTTC
CDR3aa: CATSREVGSYNEQFF